These 8 T cell receptor beta chains originate from one sample sequenced in a study of T-cell reconstitution after alpha-beta-depleted transplantation in children. Library preparation (for TCRbeta) was performed with unique molecular identifiers. TCRdb re-called the PCR reads with MiXCR, one entry per CDR3 protein. Of approximately 640,000 distinct CDR3 sequences in the sample, over 15% are singletons; the top ten hold approximately 1%. The input for sequencing was PBMCs from the stem cell graft donor, taken from the stem cell graft. All receptors derive from a human donor who donated a stem cell graft to a child with acute myeloid leukemia.

This clonotype was recorded at least ten times. The chain recombines TRBV7-2 with TRBJ1-5; D perhaps matches TRBD1 (6 bases). Between the trimmed V and J ends, which lost 5 bases and 3 bases, there was a span of 11 bases. Germline values: CDR1 SGHTA, CDR2 FQGNSA. The CDR3 totals 14 residues. As DNA, the CDR3 is TGTGCCAGCAGCCACAGGGATCCCAATCAGCCCCAGCATTTT. Amino acids: CASSHRDPNQPQHF. Supplemented by reference TRBV7-2 and TRBJ1-5, the full variable domain reads GAGVSQSPSNKVTEKGKDVELRCDPISGHTALYWYRQSLGQGLEFLIYFQGNSAPDKSGLPSDRFSAERTGGSVSTLTIQRTQQEDSAVYLCASSHRDPNQPQHFGDGTRLSIL.

This clonotype occurred a few times. The chain uses TRBV20-1 and TRBJ2-1; 8 bases fit TRBD1. CDR3 length: 14 residues. CDR1 and CDR2 (germline): DFQATT, SNEGSKA (reference sequence). V gave up 4 bases and J gave up 1 base; unmatched junction bases: 3. The DNA for the CDR3 is TGCAGTGCTAAGGACAGGGTGTCCTACAATGAGCAGTTCTTC. This translates into CSAKDRVSYNEQFF.

The V and J genes are TRBV4-2 and TRBJ1-5; weak D call: TRBD1 (5 bases). CDR3 length: 15 residues. Trimming pared 3 bases from V and 6 bases from J, leaving 15 bases between. Per the germline V gene, CDR1 is LGHNA and CDR2 is YNFKEQ. DNA for the CDR3: TGTGCCAGCAGCCATTCAGGGAAGGGAGGTCAGCCCCAGCATTTT. Encoded protein: CASSHSGKGGQPQHF.

In its sample, this clonotype was seen a few times. The V call is TRBV7-9, the J call TRBJ2-3; 9 positions agree with TRBD2. Trimming took 8 bases from V and 3 from J; bases not matched to a gene: 9. The CDR3 has 15 residues. The germline V gene encodes CDR1 SEHNR and CDR2 FQNEAQ (reference sequence). The CDR3, as DNA: TGTGCCAGCGGACCGCGGGGGGGCGGGACAGATACGCAGTATTTT. Translated: CASGPRGGGTDTQYF.

On this clonotype: A much larger clone sits a single nucleotide away, making a read error possible. The chain links TRBV6-1 to TRBJ1-6; D not resolved. This CDR3 region has 14 residues. The germline V gene has CDR1 MNHNS and CDR2 SASEGT. CDR3: CASRKSSSNSPLHF. DNA of the CDR3: TGTGCCAGCAGGAAGAGCTCCTCTAATTCACCCCTCCACTTT.

This clonotype was seen a few times. V is TRBV7-6 and J is TRBJ1-1; D call uncertain. Trimming took 2 bases from V and 1 from J, leaving 5 bases between them. This CDR3 is built from 13 residues. CDR1 and CDR2 from the germline V gene are SGHVS and FNYEAQ. The chain's CDR3 is CASSLLANTEAFF. In nucleotides, the CDR3 is TGTGCCAGCAGCTTACTAGCGAACACTGAAGCTTTCTTT.

This clonotype has a count of ten or more. The junction and the germline gene differ at one end; a read error may be behind it. In DNA form, the CDR3 reads TGTTCGTGGATGCCCAGCGATACGCAGTATTTT. Translating it yields CSWMPSDTQYF. J is TRBJ2-3 and V is TRBV29-1; no firm D call. The V gene's germline CDR1 is SQVTM and CDR2 ANQGSEA. This CDR3 comprises 11 residues.

This clonotype has more than one count but fewer than ten. The rearrangement joins TRBV20-1 to TRBJ2-3; D not certain. Trimming took 1 base from V and 6 from J, leaving 11 bases between them. CDR1 DFQATT and CDR2 SNEGSKA come from the germline V gene (reference sequence). CDR3 length: 13 residues. Written as DNA, the CDR3 is TGCAGTGCTAGAGCGTCTCCCGGGGATACGCAGTATTTT. The encoded protein is CSARASPGDTQYF.